Presented here are 19 T cell receptor beta chains from one specimen sequenced in a study of CD8+ T cells in alopecia areata. Described treatment: oral pan-JAK inhibitor, 5-10 mg twice daily. Extracted RNA was reverse transcribed, and the resulting cDNA served as sequencing template. TCRdb's table, derived via immunoSEQ multiplex PCR, lists solely in-frame clones and lacks some. The sample lists around 210,000 clones, around 65% occurring once. This specimen consisted of CD4+ T cells sorted from blood, obtained at week 4, from a patient treated with tofacitinib. The source of these receptors is a human donor with alopecia areata.

The chain recombines TRBV30 with TRBJ2-1; 7 nucleotides agree with TRBD2. The V and J ends lost 7 bases and 7 bases, in that order; junction bases with no gene match: 16. The germline CDR1 and CDR2 sequences are GTSNPN and SVGIG (reference sequence). The CDR3 is made up of 15 amino acids. CDR3 in DNA: TGTGCCTCCCGGGCGGGCCTATTGGGGGGGAATGAGCAGTTCTTC. This sequence encodes CASRAGLLGGNEQFF.

The V and J genes are TRBV28 and TRBJ2-7; 7 bases align to TRBD2. CDR1 and CDR2 from the germline V gene are MDHEN and SYDVKM. The CDR3 covers 13 residues. The V gene end was trimmed by 5 bases and the J gene end by 2 bases; junction bases not matched to a gene: 3. This CDR3 reads CASSSGAPYEQYF. DNA for the CDR3: TGTGCCAGCAGTAGCGGGGCCCCCTACGAGCAGTACTTC.

J is TRBJ2-1 and V is TRBV7-2; TRBD1 aligns across 7 bases. Per germline, CDR1 SGHTA and CDR2 FQGNSA. The junction had 6 bases not matched to a gene; V was cut back by 5 bases and J by 5 bases. The CDR3 length is 14 residues. This chain's CDR3 is CASSPGQTNNEQFF. For the CDR3, the DNA is TGTGCCAGCAGCCCGGGACAGACTAACAATGAGCAGTTCTTC. The full variable domain, in which reference TRBV7-2 and TRBJ2-1 provide the parts outside the CDR3, is GAGVSQSPSNKVTEKGKDVELRCDPISGHTALYWYRQSLGQGLEFLIYFQGNSAPDKSGLPSDRFSAERTGGSVSTLTIQRTQQEDSAVYLCASSPGQTNNEQFFGPGTRLTVL.

V usage is TRBV5-3 and J usage is TRBJ1-1; TRBD1 matches 8 bases. TRBV5-3 has ORF status, its function being uncertain. Losses at the gene ends were 3 bases for V and 3 bases for J; bases not matched to a gene: 4. This CDR3 has 14 residues. CDR3 DNA sequence: TGTGCCAGAAGCTCGGACAGGGCGCACACTGAAGCTTTCTTT. Amino acids: CARSSDRAHTEAFF.

The J gene is TRBJ2-5, the V gene TRBV7-2; the D gene is possibly TRBD2 (6 bases). With 5 bases removed from V and 2 bases from J, the gap between germline ends came to 21 bases. Per germline, CDR1 SGHTA and CDR2 FQGNSA. The CDR3 runs 17 residues. Here the CDR3 reads CASSPLWWRRDQETQYF. The DNA for the CDR3 is TGTGCCAGCAGCCCCCTATGGTGGCGGAGGGATCAAGAGACCCAGTACTTC. Together with reference TRBV7-2 and TRBJ2-5, the CDR3 gives the full variable domain: GAGVSQSPSNKVTEKGKDVELRCDPISGHTALYWYRQSLGQGLEFLIYFQGNSAPDKSGLPSDRFSAERTGGSVSTLTIQRTQQEDSAVYLCASSPLWWRRDQETQYFGPGTRLLVL.

The chain links TRBV18 to TRBJ2-1; 7 bases are shared with TRBD1. Germline trimming cut 3 bases from V and 6 bases from J; bases unmatched to any gene: 11. The CDR3 consists of 16 residues. CDR1 and CDR2 from the germline V gene are KGHSH and LQKENI. This CDR3 reads CASSPLDRVSPNEQFF. In DNA, the CDR3 is TGTGCCAGCTCACCTCTCGACAGGGTTAGCCCCAATGAGCAGTTCTTC.

This chain links TRBV30 with TRBJ2-6, with D possibly matching TRBD1 (5 bases). Germline lookup yields CDR1 GTSNPN and CDR2 SVGIG (reference sequence). The CDR3 spans 16 residues. Trimming stripped 2 bases from V and 1 base from J, with 12 bases between. CDR3 protein: CAWSRQGSSGANVLTF. CDR3 DNA sequence: TGTGCCTGGAGTCGTCAGGGTTCTTCTGGGGCCAACGTCCTGACTTTC. The full variable domain, its missing parts supplied by reference TRBV30 and TRBJ2-6, is SQTIHQWPATLVQPVGSPLSLECTVEGTSNPNLYWYRQAAGRGLQLLFYSVGIGQISSEVPQNLSASRPQDRQFILSSKKLLLSDSGFYLCAWSRQGSSGANVLTFGAGSRLTVL.

This clone was observed a few times. The chain is built from TRBV29-1 and TRBJ2-1; TRBD1 agrees at 11 bases. The germline V gene encodes CDR1 SQVTM and CDR2 ANQGSEA. The CDR3 runs 11 residues. V trimming: 7 bases; J trimming: 9 bases; junction bases outside the gene matches: 2. The CDR3 loop is CSAGQGAEQFF. CDR3 coding DNA: TGCAGCGCTGGACAGGGGGCTGAGCAGTTCTTC.

The chain links TRBV18 to TRBJ2-1; D remains unclear. V was cut by 6 bases and J by 6 bases, with 12 bases left in between. Germline-derived CDR1 and CDR2 are KGHSH and LQKENI. CDR3 length: 13 residues. The CDR3 reads CASSVTYSNEQFF. The DNA for the CDR3 is TGTGCCAGCTCGGTCACCTACTCCAATGAGCAGTTCTTC.

This clone was picked up many times. The chain has TRBV4-1 and TRBJ2-2, with D perhaps matching TRBD2 (5 bases). Germline V gives CDR1 MGHRA, CDR2 YSYEKL. The V end lost 3 bases, the J end lost 5 bases, and 22 bases lay between the germline ends. The CDR3 is 18 residues long. In DNA form, the CDR3 reads TGCGCCAGCAGCCATCTGGACTTAGTACCGGCCGGGACCGGGGAGCTGTTTTTT. This gives the protein CASSHLDLVPAGTGELFF.

The V gene is TRBV7-2, the J gene TRBJ2-3; D is possibly TRBD1 (6 bases). CDR3 length: 14 amino acids. Germline values: CDR1 SGHTA, CDR2 FQGNSA. Trimming removed 5 bases from V and 8 bases from J, with 17 bases in between. The CDR3 nucleotides are TGTGCCAGCAGCGGGCAATTGGGGGCGGGTACGCAGTATTTT. This sequence encodes CASSGQLGAGTQYF.

V and J are TRBV30 and TRBJ2-2, with 8 nucleotides matching TRBD1. The germline V gene has CDR1 GTSNPN and CDR2 SVGIG (reference sequence). This CDR3 spans 17 amino acids. After removal of 0 bases from V and 1 base from J, the junction contained 7 bases not matched to a gene. The CDR3 protein is CAWSVLPTGGNTGELFF. The CDR3, as DNA: TGTGCCTGGAGTGTTCTTCCAACAGGGGGGAACACCGGGGAGCTGTTTTTT. Looking up the rest from reference TRBV30 and TRBJ2-2 gives the full variable domain: SQTIHQWPATLVQPVGSPLSLECTVEGTSNPNLYWYRQAAGRGLQLLFYSVGIGQISSEVPQNLSASRPQDRQFILSSKKLLLSDSGFYLCAWSVLPTGGNTGELFFGEGSRLTVL.

The table lists this clone with a few counts. The gene calls are TRBV25-1 and TRBJ2-7, with a tentative D call TRBD1 (5 bases). The CDR3 has 13 amino acids. The germline CDR1 and CDR2 sequences are MGHDK and SYGVNS. Trimming removed 5 bases from V and 3 bases from J, with 11 bases in between. This chain's CDR3 is CASSRARDYEQYF. The CDR3 nucleotides read TGTGCCAGCAGTAGGGCCAGGGACTACGAGCAGTACTTC.

The chain joins TRBV13 to TRBJ2-3, with D hard to call. CDR3 length: 12 residues. With 5 bases removed from V and 3 bases from J, the gap between germline ends came to 6 bases. Germline CDR1 is PRHDT and CDR2 is FYEKMQ (reference sequence). The CDR3 here is CASSLRTDTQYF. In nucleotides, the CDR3 is TGTGCCAGCAGCCTTAGAACAGATACGCAGTATTTT.

The chain is built from TRBV29-1 and TRBJ1-5; D is possibly TRBD1 (6 bases). The V end lost 5 bases, the J end lost 0 bases, and 11 bases lay between the germline ends. The CDR3 runs to 14 residues. CDR1 SQVTM and CDR2 ANQGSEA come from the germline V gene. The CDR3 protein is CSVTQGNSNQPQHF. The CDR3 DNA reads TGCAGCGTTACTCAGGGGAATAGCAATCAGCCCCAGCATTTT.

The V gene is TRBV29-1, the J gene TRBJ1-2; no clear D gene. The CDR3 covers 10 residues. The V and J ends lost 1 base and 8 bases respectively, with 5 bases between them. From germline, CDR1 is SQVTM and CDR2 ANQGSEA. CDR3 nucleotides: TGCAGCGTTGAAGCCGGCGGCTACACCTTC. Protein: CSVEAGGYTF.

This clone has a handful of counts. The chain couples TRBV29-1 to TRBJ2-1; 11 bases map to TRBD2. The CDR3 is made up of 14 amino acids. The ends lost 3 bases at V and 7 bases at J; junction bases unmatched: 5. The germline V gene encodes CDR1 SQVTM and CDR2 ANQGSEA. CDR3: CSVDKTSGVNEQFF. The CDR3 DNA reads TGCAGCGTTGATAAGACTAGCGGGGTTAATGAGCAGTTCTTC.

CDR3 amino acids: CASRRNYEQYF. The CDR3, as DNA: TGTGCCAGCAGGCGAAACTACGAGCAGTACTTC. The V and J genes are TRBV28 and TRBJ2-7; D is undetermined. CDR3 length: 11 residues. V gave up 6 bases and J gave up 3 bases, with 6 bases separating them. CDR1 is MDHEN and CDR2 is SYDVKM in the germline V gene.

A few counts support this clone. The gene calls are TRBV25-1 and TRBJ2-7, with TRBD1 identical over 12 bases. Germline V gene lookup returns CDR1 MGHDK and CDR2 SYGVNS. Trimming at V came to 3 bases and at J to 7 bases, leaving 13 bases not matched to a gene. The CDR3 has 17 residues. CDR3 in amino acids: CASSDWRGGQGAFEQYF. The CDR3 bases are TGTGCCAGCAGTGACTGGCGTGGGGGACAGGGGGCCTTTGAGCAGTACTTC.